The T cell receptor (beta chain) under discussion was sequenced for a study of T-cell memory formation after mild COVID-19. Study-wide points: Clones shrinking from day 15 to 85 showed even CD4/CD8 mixes; later expanders tilted CD4+.

TCR alpha and TCR beta cDNA libraries carrying sample barcodes and UMIs were produced by 5'RACE using constant-segment primers. TCRdb used MiXCR to reprocess the 5' RACE reads, holding one entry per CDR3 protein. The sample consists of about 340,000 distinct CDR3 sequences, around 15% of them appearing once. Regarding this clonotype: As yet, its antigen is unknown.

The germline CDR1 and CDR2 sequences are SEHNR and FQNEAQ (reference sequence). V was cut by 3 bases and J by 1 base, with 7 bases left in between. The CDR3 runs to 14 residues. The sequence was obtained from a man aged 18 to 29 who had mild COVID-19 (a few samples of this study predate the infection). Cell type and time point are not known. The rearrangement links TRBV7-9 to TRBJ2-4, with D perhaps TRBD1 (6 bases). Sequences were obtained from PBMCs or a T cell subset sorted from them (not recorded which). The CDR3 spells CASSFDRAKNIQYF. Written as DNA, the CDR3 is TGTGCCAGCAGCTTTGACAGGGCCAAAAACATTCAGTACTTC.